This T cell receptor beta chain was recorded in a study of OX40 agonist ivuxolimab in advanced cancers. Looking at the study overall: Patients' therapy was ivuxolimab, an antibody that acts as an agonist of OX40 (CD134). Patients received ivuxolimab, an intravenous treatment, every 2 weeks at 0.01 to 10 mg/kg.

Samples were taken at baseline and on day 1 of cycles 4 and 7. V shed 10 bases and J shed 0 bases, with 10 bases lying between them. The CDR3 extends over 13 amino acids. Germline CDR1 reads WSHSY; CDR2 reads SAAADI. Worth noting for this clone: Its antigen is unknown.

Whole-study findings and limits: By week 6 at 0.1 to 3.0 mg/kg, blood CD4+ and CD8+ T cells had expanded clonally.

Sequencing used immunoSEQ multiplex PCR; TCRdb keeps in-frame clones, though not all of them. The table includes 70,000 to 80,000 clones, 75% to 90% detected once. This receptor was identified in an adult with an advanced solid tumor such as melanoma, head and neck, liver or kidney cancer. Material: CD4+ or CD8+ T cells sorted from blood, obtained in a trial of the OX40 agonist ivuxolimab. The chain couples TRBV10-2 to TRBJ1-5, with D unclear. CDR3 loop: CATGVSSNQPQHF. CDR3 bases: TGCGCCACGGGAGTTAGTAGCAATCAGCCCCAGCATTTT.